Reported below is one T cell receptor beta chain. The V gene's germline CDR1 is SGHRS and CDR2 YFSETQ. The V end was cut by 4 bases, the J end by 1 base, with 14 bases between. This CDR3 has 15 amino acids. These data come from a study of blood T cell repertoires in COVID-19. Study as a whole: Sites in the United States, Italy and Spain provided acute and convalescent COVID-19 samples. Sample material is recorded as cDNA or gDNA derived from T cells, B-cell-depleted T cells, or PBMCs.

Original processing notes: Estimation of nucleated cell counts was performed using reference gene primer amplification. Profiling relied on immunoSEQ multiplex PCR, and the TCRdb table lists in-frame clones only, not all of them. V, J and clone size were drawn from that table, and D and trimming were deduced from the DNA. The sample records more than 250,000 clones, around 83% being singletons. The sequence was obtained from a woman in her forties or fifties with acute or convalescent COVID-19. The sample consisted of peripheral blood. J is TRBJ1-2 and V is TRBV5-1; D not certain. The CDR3 DNA follows: TGCGCCAGCAGCCCCGGGAGGAGCAGTAACTATGGCTACACCTTC. Translated, it gives CASSPGRSSNYGYTF.